This TCR beta chain appears in the sequencing data of a study of blood T cell repertoires in COVID-19 (dated by TCRdb to 2020 to 2022). About the investigation overall: Collaborator samples came from the United States, Italy and Spain and covered acute and convalescent phases of COVID-19. Nearly every sample came with metadata listing a de-identified subject ID, COVID-19 status, age in years and sex. Where available, HLA class I and class II types were obtained from metadata supplied by the sample provider rather than from assay-based typing. The dataset comprised deeply sampled blood TCRbeta repertoires from subjects exposed to, actively infected with, or recovered from COVID-19. The samples were drawn from two sources: the first 160 participants of the ongoing ImmuneRACE study, and some 1,300 subjects contributed by 6 global collaborators. The material from the prospective study consisted of cDNA or gDNA derived from T cells, B-cell-depleted T cells, or PBMCs. The repertoires were made available in a free public database intended to serve as a resource for research on the immune response to SARS-CoV-2. Study-wide findings and limitations: Clinical and demographic metadata were provided uncurated, with the amount varying by source and participant.

Collaborating institutions collected whole blood in K2EDTA tubes following their own protocols. Collaborator samples were shipped for TCRbeta analysis as frozen whole blood, isolated PBMCs, or DNA extracted from either sample type. A note on this clone: This receptor's antigen is unknown. Base qualities are missing; no much larger clone stands one base away.

From the germline V gene (reference sequence), CDR1 is MNHNY and CDR2 is SVGAGI. CDR3 length: 14 amino acids, cysteine to phenylalanine. Only the CDR3 region is kept as DNA, spanning 42 bases read in frame from base 1. Between the V and J ends, shortened by 7 bases and 4 bases respectively, the junction contains 17 bases. The immunoSEQ Assay, a bias-controlled multiplex PCR, was used to amplify TCRbeta CDR3 regions from genomic DNA. As for how the authors treated the data: Within the assay, amplification of reference gene primers was used to estimate how many nucleated cells each sample contained. To quantify the absolute abundance of each unique TCRbeta CDR3 rearrangement, sequence reads were collapsed and filtered. For each sample, productive Simpson clonality was calculated as the square root of Simpson's diversity index over productive rearrangements. TCRdb limited this immuneACCESS table to in-frame rearrangements with V and J called. A share of clones is missing; checked studies link under half to unresolved V genes, and the rest is unexplained. That table furnishes V, J and clone size, whereas the DNA furnished D and trimming. A total of 120,000 to 150,000 clones appear in this sample, around 84% of them only once. The top ten hold more than 5.5% of the sample.

The TCR was taken from a woman between 45 and 60 years old in a cohort sampled during active or convalescent COVID-19. The sequence links TRBV6-6 to TRBJ2-7; perhaps TRBD2 is the D gene, with 5 bases matching. The sample was peripheral blood. The CDR3: CASTSTGGRYEQYF. The nucleotide sequence is TGTGCCAGCACTTCGACTGGCGGGCGATACGAGCAGTACTTC.